These 7 T cell receptor beta chains originate from one sample sequenced in a study of PD-L1 blockade in urothelial cancer. Using immunoSEQ multiplex PCR, the repertoire was profiled, and TCRdb retains in-frame clones only, with some absent. The repertoire holds 35,000 to 40,000 clones, approximately 83% seen once, with roughly 18% in the top ten. Source: PBMCs, taken around atezolizumab (anti-PD-L1) treatment. Receptor source: a man between 60 and 75 years old with urothelial cancer.

This rearrangement joins TRBV6-1 to TRBJ1-5; TRBD1 matches 12 bases. The CDR3 consists of 16 residues. J was trimmed by 3 bases and V by 4 bases; bases with no gene match: 4. Germline CDR1 reads MNHNS; CDR2 reads SASEGT. For the CDR3, the DNA is TGTGCCAGCAGTGGGGGGACAGGGGGCCTCAATCAGCCCCAGCATTTT. This codes for CASSGGTGGLNQPQHF.

This chain connects TRBV29-1 to TRBJ2-7; D possibly corresponds to TRBD1 (5 bases). The germline V gene has CDR1 SQVTM and CDR2 ANQGSEA. V was cut by 1 base and J by 0 bases, with 7 bases left in between. CDR3 length: 13 amino acids. CDR3 region: CSVEGQSSYEQYF. As DNA, the CDR3 is TGCAGCGTTGAAGGACAGAGCTCCTACGAGCAGTACTTC.

The chain employs TRBV6-5 and TRBJ1-5; 9 bases map to TRBD1. Unmatched junction bases numbered 7, after V lost 6 bases and J lost 4 bases. Germline loops: CDR1 MNHEY, CDR2 SVGAGI. CDR3 length: 15 amino acids. Here the CDR3 reads CASRSGTGQNQPQHF. The CDR3 DNA reads as TGTGCCAGCAGGAGCGGGACAGGGCAAAATCAGCCCCAGCATTTT.

In regard to this clone: Other DNA sequences of this sample code for an identical CDR3. V is TRBV5-1 and J is TRBJ2-7; a weak D match, TRBD2 (6 bases). V was trimmed by 0 bases and J by 0 bases, leaving 13 bases between them. The CDR3 has 16 residues. Germline lookup yields CDR1 SGHRS and CDR2 YFSETQ. The CDR3 loop is CASSLGDSGFSYEQYF. The CDR3 nucleotides are TGCGCCAGCAGCTTGGGGGATAGCGGCTTCTCCTACGAGCAGTACTTC.

V gene TRBV11-3 combines with J gene TRBJ2-2; D perhaps matches TRBD2 (6 bases). V was pared by 3 bases and J by 3 bases, with 11 bases between. Germline values: CDR1 SGHNT, CDR2 YENEEA. CDR3 length: 15 residues. The CDR3 protein is CASSFGGSHTGELFF. CDR3 in DNA: TGTGCCAGCAGCTTCGGGGGTTCGCACACCGGGGAGCTGTTTTTT.

This clone was observed a handful of times. The genes are TRBV5-1 and TRBJ2-7; D perhaps matches TRBD1 (6 bases). The CDR3 sequence is 13 residues long. With 4 bases removed from V and 0 bases from J, the gap between germline ends came to 8 bases. CDR1 and CDR2 (germline): SGHRS, YFSETQ. The CDR3 protein is CASSRDNSYEQYF. DNA for the CDR3: TGCGCCAGCAGCCGGGACAACTCCTACGAGCAGTACTTC.

The chain has TRBV19 and TRBJ2-6; D may be TRBD1 (6 bases). The CDR3 loop spans 18 amino acids. V was pared by 3 bases and J by 1 base, with 16 bases between. In germline, CDR1 is LNHDA, CDR2 SQIVND (reference sequence). The CDR3 sequence: CASSIAQAQGSGANVLTF. CDR3 coding DNA: TGTGCCAGTAGTATCGCCCAGGCCCAGGGGTCTGGGGCCAACGTCCTGACTTTC.